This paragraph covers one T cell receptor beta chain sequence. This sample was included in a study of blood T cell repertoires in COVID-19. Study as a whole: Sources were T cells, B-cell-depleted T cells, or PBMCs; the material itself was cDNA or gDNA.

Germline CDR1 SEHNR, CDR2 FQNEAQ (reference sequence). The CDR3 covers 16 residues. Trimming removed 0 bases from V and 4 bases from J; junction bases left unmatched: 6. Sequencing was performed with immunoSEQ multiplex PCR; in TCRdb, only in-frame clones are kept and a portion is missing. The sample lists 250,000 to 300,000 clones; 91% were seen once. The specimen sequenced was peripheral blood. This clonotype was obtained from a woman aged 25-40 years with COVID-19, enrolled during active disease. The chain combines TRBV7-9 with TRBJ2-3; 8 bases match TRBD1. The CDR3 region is CASSLAPDRVSDTQYF. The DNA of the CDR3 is TGTGCCAGCAGCTTAGCGCCGGACAGGGTTTCAGATACGCAGTATTTT.